Listed below are T cell receptor beta chains from one sample, sequenced in a study of early T cells in non-severe SARS-CoV-2 infection. Each CDR3 protein gets one entry after TCRdb re-called the 5' RACE reads with MiXCR. The sample yields about 52,000 distinct CDR3 sequences, 9.5% to 11% seen once. Sequencing was performed on whole blood. All receptors derive from an adult who was a healthcare worker with PCR-confirmed SARS-CoV-2 infection or an uninfected control (not recorded which). Both conserved end residues are part of each CDR3. A D gene is named only where the DNA matches it firmly. The size entry is marked missing in some rows and otherwise reads once, few, many or a size class.

d_call: NA; v_call: TRBV7-2; cdr3_length: 17; clone_size: many; j_call: TRBJ2-1; cdr3_nt: TGTGCCAGCAGCCGACCCCCACTTTTAGGTTCCTACAATGAGCAGTTCTTC; cdr3_aa: CASSRPPLLGSYNEQFF
d_call: NA; v_call: TRBV11-2; cdr3_length: 14; clone_size: NA; j_call: TRBJ2-1; cdr3_nt: TGTGCCAGCAGCCTAATGACGAACACCAATGAGCAGTTCTTC; cdr3_aa: CASSLMTNTNEQFF
d_call: TRBD1; v_call: TRBV29-1; cdr3_length: 16; clone_size: NA; j_call: TRBJ2-7; cdr3_nt: TGCAGCGCCAGAGCCTTTCCGGGACAGGGGGTCGAGGAGCAGTACTTC; cdr3_aa: CSARAFPGQGVEEQYF
d_call: NA; v_call: TRBV4-3; cdr3_length: 14; clone_size: many; j_call: TRBJ2-2; cdr3_nt: TGCGCCAGCAGCCAACGCTTGAACACCGGGGAGCTGTTTTTT; cdr3_aa: CASSQRLNTGELFF
d_call: NA; v_call: TRBV18; cdr3_length: 14; clone_size: many; j_call: TRBJ1-4; cdr3_nt: TGTGCCAGCTCACCACGAGGGACTAATGAAAAACTGTTTTTT; cdr3_aa: CASSPRGTNEKLFF
d_call: NA; v_call: TRBV5-1; cdr3_length: 15; clone_size: NA; j_call: TRBJ2-5; cdr3_nt: TGCGCCAGCTCTGAAGGAGTCGGCATCGAAGAGACCCAGTACTTC; cdr3_aa: CASSEGVGIEETQYF
d_call: NA; v_call: TRBV4-2; cdr3_length: 17; clone_size: many; j_call: TRBJ2-3; cdr3_nt: TGTGCCAGCAGCCCACCCGCCGGGAGCGGACGCACAGATACGCAGTATTTT; cdr3_aa: CASSPPAGSGRTDTQYF
d_call: TRBD2; v_call: TRBV6-6; cdr3_length: 15; clone_size: NA; j_call: TRBJ2-7; cdr3_nt: TGTGCCAGCAGTTCCGCCGGGACTAAATCCTACGAGCAGTACTTC; cdr3_aa: CASSSAGTKSYEQYF
d_call: NA; v_call: TRBV27; cdr3_length: 12; clone_size: many; j_call: TRBJ2-1; cdr3_nt: TGTGCCAGCGGGAGACTCTACAATGAGCAGTTCTTC; cdr3_aa: CASGRLYNEQFF
d_call: NA; v_call: TRBV6-5; cdr3_length: 15; clone_size: NA; j_call: TRBJ1-2; cdr3_nt: TGTGCCAGCAGTTACTCGCCCAGGGCCTTCAACGGCTACACCTTC; cdr3_aa: CASSYSPRAFNGYTF
d_call: NA; v_call: TRBV12-3/TRBV12-4; cdr3_length: 15; clone_size: NA; j_call: TRBJ1-1; cdr3_nt: TGTGCCAGCAGTTTACGAAGAGGCATGGGCACTGAAGCTTTCTTT; cdr3_aa: CASSLRRGMGTEAFF
d_call: TRBD1; v_call: TRBV4-1; cdr3_length: 14; clone_size: few; j_call: TRBJ2-7; cdr3_nt: TGCGCCAGCAGCCCTCGGGACAGCTCCTACGAGCAGTACTTC; cdr3_aa: CASSPRDSSYEQYF
d_call: NA; v_call: TRBV7-9; cdr3_length: 13; clone_size: NA; j_call: TRBJ2-5; cdr3_nt: TGTGCCAGCAGCTCCAGGGTTTCGGAGACCCAGTACTTC; cdr3_aa: CASSSRVSETQYF
d_call: TRBD2; v_call: TRBV24-1; cdr3_length: 15; clone_size: NA; j_call: TRBJ2-1; cdr3_nt: TGTGCCACCAGTGATGTCACTAGCGGGCTCAATGAGCAGTTCTTC; cdr3_aa: CATSDVTSGLNEQFF
d_call: NA; v_call: TRBV7-2; cdr3_length: 14; clone_size: many; j_call: TRBJ2-7; cdr3_nt: TGTGCCAGCAGCAAAGAGGCCCCTCGATACGAGCAGTACTTC; cdr3_aa: CASSKEAPRYEQYF
d_call: TRBD1; v_call: TRBV18; cdr3_length: 15; clone_size: few; j_call: TRBJ2-1; cdr3_nt: TGTGCCAGCTCACCGACCCGGGACAGAGACAATGAGCAGTTCTTC; cdr3_aa: CASSPTRDRDNEQFF
d_call: TRBD1; v_call: TRBV20-1; cdr3_length: 16; clone_size: few; j_call: TRBJ2-3; cdr3_nt: TGCAGTGCTAGAGGTTTCGGACAGGGAAGGACAGATACGCAGTATTTT; cdr3_aa: CSARGFGQGRTDTQYF
d_call: NA; v_call: TRBV29-1; cdr3_length: 12; clone_size: NA; j_call: TRBJ1-1; cdr3_nt: TGCAGCGTTGGCATTTTGGATACTGAAGCTTTCTTT; cdr3_aa: CSVGILDTEAFF
d_call: NA; v_call: TRBV4-2; cdr3_length: 14; clone_size: many; j_call: TRBJ2-1; cdr3_nt: TGTGCCAGCAGCCAAGACCAGGGCCCCCAACTTGAGTTCTTC; cdr3_aa: CASSQDQGPQLEFF
d_call: NA; v_call: TRBV4-1; cdr3_length: 15; clone_size: many; j_call: TRBJ1-2; cdr3_nt: TGCGCCAGCAGCCCAGTAAACAGGGATGGGGGGATTATCGCCTTC; cdr3_aa: CASSPVNRDGGIIAF
d_call: NA; v_call: TRBV7-2; cdr3_length: 15; clone_size: many; j_call: TRBJ2-7; cdr3_nt: TGTGCCAGCAGCTTAGCCGTCGTAAGCTCCTACGAGCAGTACTTC; cdr3_aa: CASSLAVVSSYEQYF
d_call: NA; v_call: TRBV29-1; cdr3_length: 13; clone_size: many; j_call: TRBJ2-3; cdr3_nt: TGCAGCGTTGATGGGCAGGGCACAGATACGCAGTATTTT; cdr3_aa: CSVDGQGTDTQYF
d_call: NA; v_call: TRBV2; cdr3_length: 15; clone_size: many; j_call: TRBJ2-3; cdr3_nt: TGTGCCAGCAGTGATTCACCTTCTGGCACAGATACGCAGTATTTT; cdr3_aa: CASSDSPSGTDTQYF
d_call: TRBD2; v_call: TRBV20-1; cdr3_length: 13; clone_size: NA; j_call: TRBJ2-2; cdr3_nt: TGCAGTGCTAGAGAACTAGCGGGATTTGAGCTGTTTTTT; cdr3_aa: CSARELAGFELFF
d_call: NA; v_call: TRBV6-5; cdr3_length: 12; clone_size: few; j_call: TRBJ1-2; cdr3_nt: TGTGCCAGCAGTCGAGGGGAAGGGGGCTACACCTTC; cdr3_aa: CASSRGEGGYTF
d_call: NA; v_call: TRBV30; cdr3_length: 14; clone_size: few; j_call: TRBJ1-1; cdr3_nt: TGTGCCTGGACCATAATCGCGGGTCGCACTGAAGCTTTCTTT; cdr3_aa: CAWTIIAGRTEAFF
d_call: NA; v_call: TRBV28; cdr3_length: 15; clone_size: once; j_call: TRBJ2-5; cdr3_nt: TGTGCCAGCAGATTCCGACGAGAAATAGGAGAGACCCAGTACTTC; cdr3_aa: CASRFRREIGETQYF
d_call: TRBD2; v_call: TRBV29-1; cdr3_length: 15; clone_size: few; j_call: TRBJ2-1; cdr3_nt: TGCAGCGTTGGGGGGCTAGCGGGAGTTAGGAATGAGCAGTTCTTC; cdr3_aa: CSVGGLAGVRNEQFF
d_call: NA; v_call: TRBV7-3; cdr3_length: 15; clone_size: NA; j_call: TRBJ1-1; cdr3_nt: TGTGCCAGCAGCTTAACTGGTGCGGGGAACACTGAAGCTTTCTTT; cdr3_aa: CASSLTGAGNTEAFF
d_call: TRBD1; v_call: TRBV6-2/TRBV6-3; cdr3_length: 14; clone_size: few; j_call: TRBJ2-5; cdr3_nt: TGTGCCAGCAGTCCGGACAGGATCGATGAGACCCAGTACTTC; cdr3_aa: CASSPDRIDETQYF
d_call: NA; v_call: TRBV28; cdr3_length: 12; clone_size: many; j_call: TRBJ2-1; cdr3_nt: TGTGCCAGCAGTTTACTCTTCGGGAAGATGTTTTTC; cdr3_aa: CASSLLFGKMFF